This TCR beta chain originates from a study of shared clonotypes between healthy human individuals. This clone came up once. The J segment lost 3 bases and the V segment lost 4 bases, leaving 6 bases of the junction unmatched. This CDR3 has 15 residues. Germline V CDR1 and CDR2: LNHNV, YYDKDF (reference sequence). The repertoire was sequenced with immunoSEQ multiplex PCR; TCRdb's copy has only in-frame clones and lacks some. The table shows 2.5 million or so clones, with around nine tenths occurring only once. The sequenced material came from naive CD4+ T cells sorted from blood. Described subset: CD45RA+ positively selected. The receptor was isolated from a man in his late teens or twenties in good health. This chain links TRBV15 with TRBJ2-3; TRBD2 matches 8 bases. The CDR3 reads CATSTAGGFTDTQYF. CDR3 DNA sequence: TGTGCCACCAGCACGGCGGGGGGCTTTACAGATACGCAGTATTTT.